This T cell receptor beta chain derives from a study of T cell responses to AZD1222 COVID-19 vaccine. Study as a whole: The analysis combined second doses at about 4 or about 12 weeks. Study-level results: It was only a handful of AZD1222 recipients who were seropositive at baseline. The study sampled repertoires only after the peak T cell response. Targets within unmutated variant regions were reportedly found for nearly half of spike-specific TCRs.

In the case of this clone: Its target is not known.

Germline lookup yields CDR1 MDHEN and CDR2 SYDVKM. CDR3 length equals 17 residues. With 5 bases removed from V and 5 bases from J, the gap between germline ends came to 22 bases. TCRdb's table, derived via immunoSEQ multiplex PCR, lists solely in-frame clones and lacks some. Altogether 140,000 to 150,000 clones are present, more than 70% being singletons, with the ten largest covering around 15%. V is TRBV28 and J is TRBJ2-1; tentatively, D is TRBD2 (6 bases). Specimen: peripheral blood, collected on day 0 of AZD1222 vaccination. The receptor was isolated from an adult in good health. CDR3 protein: CASSLQGRRLGHNEQFF. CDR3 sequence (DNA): TGTGCCAGCAGTCTGCAAGGAAGGAGACTAGGGCACAATGAGCAGTTCTTC.